This T cell receptor (beta chain) comes out of a study of blood T cell repertoires in COVID-19. The germline CDR1 and CDR2 sequences are LGHNT and FRNRAP. This CDR3 is 16 amino acids long. Germline trimming cut 3 bases from V and 2 bases from J; bases unmatched to any gene: 9. Sequencing used immunoSEQ multiplex PCR; TCRdb keeps in-frame clones, though not all of them. The sample lists roughly 180,000 clones; 75% to 85% were seen once. This chain links TRBV12-5 with TRBJ2-5; 7 bases are a match to TRBD1. This TCR was recovered from a woman aged 55-69 years with COVID-19, enrolled during active disease. Sequenced sample: peripheral blood. The CDR3: CASGFLLGTEQETQYF. The CDR3, as DNA: TGTGCTAGTGGTTTCCTCCTCGGGACAGAGCAAGAGACCCAGTACTTC.